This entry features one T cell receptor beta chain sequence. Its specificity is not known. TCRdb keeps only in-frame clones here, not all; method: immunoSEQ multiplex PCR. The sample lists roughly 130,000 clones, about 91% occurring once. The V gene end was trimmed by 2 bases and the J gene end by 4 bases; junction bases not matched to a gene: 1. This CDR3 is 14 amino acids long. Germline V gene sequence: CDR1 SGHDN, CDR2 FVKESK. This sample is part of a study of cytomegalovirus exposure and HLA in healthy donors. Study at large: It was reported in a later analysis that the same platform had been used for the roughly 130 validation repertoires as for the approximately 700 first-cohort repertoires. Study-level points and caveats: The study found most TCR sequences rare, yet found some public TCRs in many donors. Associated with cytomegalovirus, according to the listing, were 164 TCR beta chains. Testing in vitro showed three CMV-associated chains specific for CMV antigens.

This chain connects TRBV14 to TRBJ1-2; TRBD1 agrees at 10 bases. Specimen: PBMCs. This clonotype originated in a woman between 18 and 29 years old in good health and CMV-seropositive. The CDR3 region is CASSQRQGAYGYTF. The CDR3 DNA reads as TGTGCCAGCAGCCAACGACAGGGGGCCTATGGCTACACCTTC.